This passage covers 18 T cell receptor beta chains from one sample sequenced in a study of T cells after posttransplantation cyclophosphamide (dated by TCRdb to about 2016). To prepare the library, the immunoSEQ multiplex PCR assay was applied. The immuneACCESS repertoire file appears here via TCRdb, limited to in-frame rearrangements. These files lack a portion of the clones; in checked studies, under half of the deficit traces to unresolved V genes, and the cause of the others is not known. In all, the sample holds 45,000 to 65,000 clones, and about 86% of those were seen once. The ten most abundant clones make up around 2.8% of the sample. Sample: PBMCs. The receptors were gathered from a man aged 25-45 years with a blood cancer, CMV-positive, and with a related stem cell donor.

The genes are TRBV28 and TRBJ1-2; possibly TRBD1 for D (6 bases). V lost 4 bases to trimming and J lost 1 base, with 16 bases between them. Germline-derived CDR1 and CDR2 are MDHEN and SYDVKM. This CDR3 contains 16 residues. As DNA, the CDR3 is TGTGCCAGCAGTTCCCCCACCGGGACACTTAACTATGGCTACACCTTC. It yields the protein CASSSPTGTLNYGYTF.

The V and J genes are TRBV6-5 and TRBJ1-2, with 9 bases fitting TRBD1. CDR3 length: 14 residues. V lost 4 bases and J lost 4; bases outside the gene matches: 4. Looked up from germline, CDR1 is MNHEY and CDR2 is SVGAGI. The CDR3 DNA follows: TGTGCCAGCAGTTGGACAGGGGCCTTCTATGGCTACACCTTC. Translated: CASSWTGAFYGYTF.

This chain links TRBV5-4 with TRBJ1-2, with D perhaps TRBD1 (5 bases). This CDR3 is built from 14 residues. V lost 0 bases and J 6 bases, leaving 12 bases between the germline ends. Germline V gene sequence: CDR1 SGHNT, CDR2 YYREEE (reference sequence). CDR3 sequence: CASSLARQPDGYTF. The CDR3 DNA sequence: TGTGCCAGCAGCTTGGCTCGACAGCCCGATGGCTACACCTTC.

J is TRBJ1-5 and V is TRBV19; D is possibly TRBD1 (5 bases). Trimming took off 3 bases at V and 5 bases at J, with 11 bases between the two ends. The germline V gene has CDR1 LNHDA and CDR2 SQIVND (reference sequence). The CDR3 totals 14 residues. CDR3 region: CASSIAAGHQPQHF. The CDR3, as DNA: TGTGCCAGTAGTATTGCGGCAGGGCATCAGCCCCAGCATTTT.

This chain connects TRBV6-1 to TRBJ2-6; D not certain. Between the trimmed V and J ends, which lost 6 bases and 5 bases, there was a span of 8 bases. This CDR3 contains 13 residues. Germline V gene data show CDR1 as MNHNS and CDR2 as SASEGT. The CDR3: CASSLSRANVLTF. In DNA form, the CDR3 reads TGTGCCAGCAGCCTTTCCCGGGCCAACGTCCTGACTTTC.

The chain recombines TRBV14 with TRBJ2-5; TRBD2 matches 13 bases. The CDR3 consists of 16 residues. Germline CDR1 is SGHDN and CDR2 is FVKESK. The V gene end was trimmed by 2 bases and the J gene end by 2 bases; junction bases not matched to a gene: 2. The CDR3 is CASSQSLAGGQETQYF. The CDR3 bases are TGTGCCAGCAGCCAATCACTAGCGGGAGGGCAAGAGACCCAGTACTTC.

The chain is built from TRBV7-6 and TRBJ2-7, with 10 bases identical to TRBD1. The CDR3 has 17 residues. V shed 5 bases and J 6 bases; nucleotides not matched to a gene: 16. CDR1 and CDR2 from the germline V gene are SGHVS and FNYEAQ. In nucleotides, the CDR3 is TGTGCCAGCAGCCATTTAGAGACAGGGGGCGGCCTCTTCGAGCAGTACTTC. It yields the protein CASSHLETGGGLFEQYF. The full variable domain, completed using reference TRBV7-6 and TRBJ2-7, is GAGVSQSPRYKVTKRGQDVALRCDPISGHVSLYWYRQALGQGPEFLTYFNYEAQQDKSGLPNDRFSAERPEGSISTLTIQRTEQRDSAMYRCASSHLETGGGLFEQYFGPGTRLTVT.

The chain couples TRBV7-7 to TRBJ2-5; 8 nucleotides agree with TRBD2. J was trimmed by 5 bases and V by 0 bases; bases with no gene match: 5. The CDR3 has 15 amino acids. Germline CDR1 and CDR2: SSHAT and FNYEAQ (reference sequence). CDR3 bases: TGTGCCAGCAGCTTAGCTACCGGGACTAGTGAGACCCAGTACTTC. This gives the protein CASSLATGTSETQYF.

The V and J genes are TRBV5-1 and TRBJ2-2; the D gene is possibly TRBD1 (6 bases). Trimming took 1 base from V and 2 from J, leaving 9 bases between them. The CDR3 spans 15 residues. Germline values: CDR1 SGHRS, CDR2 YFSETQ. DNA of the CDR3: TGCGCCAGCAGCTTGTGGGGGCCTAACACCGGGGAGCTGTTTTTT. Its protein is CASSLWGPNTGELFF.

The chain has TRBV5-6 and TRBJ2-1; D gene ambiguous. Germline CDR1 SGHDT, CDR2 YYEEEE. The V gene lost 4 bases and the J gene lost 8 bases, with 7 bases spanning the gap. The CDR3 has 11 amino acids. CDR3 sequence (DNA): TGTGCCAGCAGCCTCAGTCATGAGCAGTTCTTC. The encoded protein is CASSLSHEQFF.

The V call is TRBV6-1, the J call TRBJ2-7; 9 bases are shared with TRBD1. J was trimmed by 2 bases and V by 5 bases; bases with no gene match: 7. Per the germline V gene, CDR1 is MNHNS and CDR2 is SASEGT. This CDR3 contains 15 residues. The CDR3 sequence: CASSSPGTGTYEQYF. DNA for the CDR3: TGTGCCAGCAGTTCTCCCGGGACAGGGACCTACGAGCAGTACTTC.

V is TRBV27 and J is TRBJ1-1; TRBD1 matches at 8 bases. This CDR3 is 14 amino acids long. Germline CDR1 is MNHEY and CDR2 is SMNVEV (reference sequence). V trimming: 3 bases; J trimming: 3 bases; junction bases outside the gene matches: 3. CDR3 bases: TGTGCCAGCAGTTTTCTGGGACAGGACACTGAAGCTTTCTTT. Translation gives CASSFLGQDTEAFF.

Here the CDR3 reads CAWTRPGLAVEQYF. The CDR3 coding sequence is TGTGCCTGGACTAGGCCGGGACTAGCGGTCGAGCAGTACTTC. The rearrangement joins TRBV30 to TRBJ2-7, with 11 bases lining up with TRBD2. Per the germline V gene, CDR1 is GTSNPN and CDR2 is SVGIG (reference sequence). The V segment lost 4 bases and the J segment 6 bases; nucleotides outside the gene matches: 8. The length of the CDR3 is 14 residues. Full variable domain (missing parts from reference TRBV30 and TRBJ2-7): SQTIHQWPATLVQPVGSPLSLECTVEGTSNPNLYWYRQAAGRGLQLLFYSVGIGQISSEVPQNLSASRPQDRQFILSSKKLLLSDSGFYLCAWTRPGLAVEQYFGPGTRLTVT.

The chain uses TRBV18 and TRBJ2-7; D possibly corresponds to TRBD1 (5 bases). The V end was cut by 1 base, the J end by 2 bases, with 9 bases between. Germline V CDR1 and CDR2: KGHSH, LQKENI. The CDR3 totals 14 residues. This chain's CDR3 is CASSPLQGTYEQYF. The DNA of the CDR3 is TGTGCCAGCTCACCACTGCAGGGTACCTACGAGCAGTACTTC.

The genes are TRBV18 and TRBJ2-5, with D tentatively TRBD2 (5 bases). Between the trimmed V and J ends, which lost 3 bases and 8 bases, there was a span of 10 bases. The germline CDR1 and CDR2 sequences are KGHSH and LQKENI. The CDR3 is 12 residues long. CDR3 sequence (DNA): TGTGCCAGCTCACCTTCACGGGGTACCCAGTACTTC. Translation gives CASSPSRGTQYF.

CDR3 nucleotide sequence: TGTGCCAGCAGCCGACAGGGGGCCTACGAGCAGTACTTC. Translated, it gives CASSRQGAYEQYF. This chain uses TRBV5-5 with TRBJ2-7, with 9 nucleotides matching TRBD1. The germline gives CDR1 SGHKS, CDR2 YYEKEE (reference sequence). Trimming at V came to 4 bases and at J to 2 bases, leaving 1 base not matched to a gene. CDR3 length: 13 amino acids.

CDR3 amino acids: CASSLVGRARVRTGELFF. The CDR3 DNA reads as TGTGCCAGCAGCTTAGTCGGAAGGGCCAGGGTGAGAACCGGGGAGCTGTTTTTT. This chain joins TRBV11-3 and TRBJ2-2; a weak D match, TRBD1 (5 bases). CDR1 is SGHNT, CDR2 YENEEA, per germline. This CDR3 contains 18 residues. V lost 1 base and J 5 bases, leaving 20 bases between the germline ends.

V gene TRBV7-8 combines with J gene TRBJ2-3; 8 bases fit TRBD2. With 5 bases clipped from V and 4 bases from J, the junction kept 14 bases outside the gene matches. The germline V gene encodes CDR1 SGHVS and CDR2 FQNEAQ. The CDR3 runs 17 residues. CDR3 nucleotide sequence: TGTGCCAGCAGCGCCTATGCACAAGCGGGAGTACCAGATACGCAGTATTTT. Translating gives CASSAYAQAGVPDTQYF.